By sample share, the clone carrying this T cell receptor (beta chain) is large (0.1 to 1%). Its matching antigen is unknown. The data belong to a study of T cells in Graves' hyperthyroidism and ophthalmopathy. The study's findings and limits: Onset of ophthalmopathy came a median approximately 6.5 months after the model predicted it. Most thyroid clonotypes expanded above 0.001 appeared in blood too.

Each diagnosis drew on symptoms, thyroxine, TRAb, thyroid ultrasound and orbital computed tomography findings. Template material for amplifying TCR beta CDR3 regions consisted of RNA transcripts. A set of HTBI primers served as the primers for a first-round RT-PCR of the TCR CDR3. TCRdb recomputed calls from the multiplex PCR reads with MiXCR, one row per CDR3 protein. The sample lists hundreds of thousands of distinct CDR3 sequences, 15% to 20% occurring once. Deletions cut 1 base from V and 4 bases from J, with 7 bases between. CDR1 and CDR2 from the germline V gene are SGHTA and FQGTGA. The CDR3 runs 13 residues.

Sequencing input: blood. The chain joins TRBV7-3 to TRBJ1-1; no definite D call. The TCR sequence derives from a man in his forties or fifties with Graves' ophthalmopathy. CDR3 sequence (DNA): TGTGCCAGCAGCTTAATTTGGGGCACTGAAGCTTTCTTT. Amino acid sequence: CASSLIWGTEAFF.